The rows below give T cell receptor beta chains drawn from one sample of a study of blood T cell repertoires in COVID-19. TCRdb's copy holds only in-frame clones and misses some; the assay was immunoSEQ multiplex PCR. Of some 170,000 clones in the sample, around 87% were seen once. The specimen sequenced was peripheral blood. The receptors were gathered from a woman between 65 and 79 years old with COVID-19, enrolled during active disease. Both conserved end residues are part of each CDR3. The D gene is left open where the match is weak.

D gene	V gene	J gene	CDR3 protein	CDR3 DNA
-	TRBV7-3	TRBJ2-1	CASSTRVYNEQFF	TGTGCCAGCAGCACCCGGGTCTACAATGAGCAGTTCTTC
-	TRBV5-1	TRBJ2-4	CASSSQDSAKNIQYF	TGCGCCAGCAGCTCCCAGGACAGCGCCAAAAACATTCAGTACTTC
-	TRBV6-1	TRBJ1-3	CASKGAGNTIYF	TGTGCCAGCAAGGGGGCTGGAAACACCATATATTTT
-	TRBV5-8	TRBJ2-5	CASSLAETQYF	TGTGCCAGCAGCTTGGCGGAGACCCAGTACTTC
-	TRBV2	TRBJ2-3	CASSAYLSTDTQYF	TGTGCCAGCAGTGCCTACCTTAGCACAGATACGCAGTATTTT
TRBD1	TRBV11-3	TRBJ1-6	CASSLEGATGSPLHF	TGTGCCAGCAGCTTGGAGGGGGCGACAGGGTCACCCCTCCACTTT
TRBD1	TRBV5-3	TRBJ2-5	CARSCGTATETQYF	TGTGCCAGAAGCTGTGGGACAGCAACAGAGACCCAGTACTTC
-	TRBV9	TRBJ1-1	CASSDLFQNTEAFF	TGTGCCAGCAGCGACCTATTTCAGAACACTGAAGCTTTCTTT
-	TRBV4-1	TRBJ2-3	CASSQDIPSGTDTQYF	TGCGCCAGCAGCCAAGATATACCTAGCGGCACAGATACGCAGTATTTT
TRBD2	TRBV7-2	TRBJ2-1	CASSFPGTSGSNEQFF	TGTGCCAGCAGCTTTCCCGGGACTAGCGGTAGTAATGAGCAGTTCTTC
-	TRBV5-1	TRBJ1-1	CASSLAVPNTEAFF	TGCGCCAGCAGCTTGGCCGTTCCGAACACTGAAGCTTTCTTT
TRBD2	TRBV27	TRBJ2-7	CASSREAGGSYEQYF	TGTGCCAGCAGTCGTGAAGCGGGAGGGTCCTACGAGCAGTACTTC
-	TRBV7-8	TRBJ1-6	CAGGALGGGSPLHF	TGTGCCGGCGGGGCCCTGGGCGGAGGTTCACCCCTCCACTTT